One and the same sample provided the 5 T cell receptor beta chains below, sequenced in a study of cytotoxic CD8 clonotypes in ibrutinib-treated CLL. Libraries were prepared by immunoSEQ multiplex PCR; TCRdb keeps only in-frame clonotypes and omits some of them. The sample has over 7,000 clones; approximately 79% are singletons. Sequenced here: PBMCs, sampled before ibrutinib treatment. These receptors were obtained from a human donor with chronic lymphocytic leukemia.

This clone has more than one count but fewer than ten. The V gene is TRBV28, the J gene TRBJ1-4; possibly TRBD1 for D (6 bases). The CDR3 is 17 residues long. V was shortened by 6 bases and J by 4 bases, with 21 bases between the two germline ends. Germline CDR1 MDHEN, CDR2 SYDVKM. Here the CDR3 reads CASSPAHLQGSNEKLFF. The CDR3 nucleotides are TGTGCCAGCAGCCCCGCCCACCTACAGGGCAGTAATGAAAAACTGTTTTTT.

CDR3 sequence reads: CASSRPPQGASGQGTLHF. CDR3 coding DNA: TGTGCCAGCAGCCGGCCCCCACAGGGCGCTTCAGGGCAGGGCACCCTCCACTTT. The rearrangement uses TRBV7-2 and TRBJ1-6, with a weak D call TRBD1 (6 bases). The V gene lost 5 bases and the J gene lost 14 bases, with 31 bases spanning the gap. The CDR3 covers 18 residues. The germline CDR1 and CDR2 sequences are SGHTA and FQGNSA. The complete variable domain, with remaining parts taken from reference TRBV7-2 and TRBJ1-6, reads GAGVSQSPSNKVTEKGKDVELRCDPISGHTALYWYRQSLGQGLEFLIYFQGNSAPDKSGLPSDRFSAERTGGSVSTLTIQRTQQEDSAVYLCASSRPPQGASGQGTLHFGNGTRLTVT.

V and J are TRBV29-1 and TRBJ2-7; 9 bases agree with TRBD1. J gave up 0 bases and V 3 bases, and 3 bases lay outside the gene matches. CDR1 is SQVTM, CDR2 ANQGSEA, per germline. The CDR3 covers 14 residues. The CDR3 loop reads CSVEGTGRSYEQYF. DNA for the CDR3: TGCAGCGTTGAGGGGACAGGGCGCTCCTACGAGCAGTACTTC.

The V call is TRBV18, the J call TRBJ2-3, with D unresolved. Germline V gene lookup returns CDR1 KGHSH and CDR2 LQKENI. This CDR3 comprises 11 residues. V was trimmed by 2 bases and J by 4 bases, leaving 1 base between them. CDR3 in amino acids: CASSPADTQYF. The CDR3 nucleotides read TGTGCCAGCTCACCAGCAGATACGCAGTATTTT.

The chain employs TRBV28 and TRBJ2-1; D tentatively reads TRBD1 or TRBD2 (5 bases each). There are 15 residues in the CDR3. With 5 bases removed from V and 2 bases from J, the gap between germline ends came to 13 bases. Germline V gene data show CDR1 as MDHEN and CDR2 as SYDVKM. The CDR3 DNA reads TGTGCCAGCAGTGGGGACCCCCGGGCCTACAATGAGCAGTTCTTC. Translated: CASSGDPRAYNEQFF. The full variable domain, in which reference TRBV28 and TRBJ2-1 provide the parts outside the CDR3, is DVKVTQSSRYLVKRTGEKVFLECVQDMDHENMFWYRQDPGLGLRLIYFSYDVKMKEKGDIPEGYSVSREKKERFSLILESASTNQTSMYLCASSGDPRAYNEQFFGPGTRLTVL.